The rows below give T cell receptor beta chains drawn from one sample of a study of cytomegalovirus exposure and HLA in healthy donors. The assay was immunoSEQ multiplex PCR, and TCRdb's table has in-frame clones only and misses some. The table includes about 110,000 clones, over 60% detected once. Sequences were obtained from PBMCs. The receptors originated from a man between 25 and 39 years old in good health and CMV-seropositive. Each CDR3 is given without its conserved first and last residue.

cdr3_aa j_call v_call
ASRTWAGAYEQY TRBJ2-7 TRBV28
ARSSPGQGPRGAEETQY TRBJ2-5 TRBV5-3
ASSFGRDSSYEQY TRBJ2-7 TRBV5-4
ASSQDETSGGFADTQY TRBJ2-3 TRBV4-3
ASSPTPGLPYEQY TRBJ2-7 TRBV6-5
ASSLGLFRLTSGGGTDTQY TRBJ2-3 TRBV5-1
ASSFSSGAGANVLT TRBJ2-6 TRBV6-5
ASTKGQGWTEAF TRBJ1-1 TRBV19
ASSGQNQPQH TRBJ1-5 TRBV28
ASSISGFMSYNEQF TRBJ2-1 TRBV19
ASSQFQPQH TRBJ1-5 TRBV28
ASSDGQGFYGYT TRBJ1-2 TRBV5-4
ASSSRGSGGTHTGELF TRBJ2-2 TRBV19
ASSQEQPAPGSEQF TRBJ2-1 TRBV4-1
ASSLAQNPGDYGYT TRBJ1-2 TRBV7-8
ASSRDRDNEKLF TRBJ1-4 TRBV5-4
AISQTGGLDTDTQY TRBJ2-3 TRBV19
AISEPPGQGKYEQY TRBJ2-7 TRBV10-3
SVTGLDQETQY TRBJ2-5 TRBV29-1